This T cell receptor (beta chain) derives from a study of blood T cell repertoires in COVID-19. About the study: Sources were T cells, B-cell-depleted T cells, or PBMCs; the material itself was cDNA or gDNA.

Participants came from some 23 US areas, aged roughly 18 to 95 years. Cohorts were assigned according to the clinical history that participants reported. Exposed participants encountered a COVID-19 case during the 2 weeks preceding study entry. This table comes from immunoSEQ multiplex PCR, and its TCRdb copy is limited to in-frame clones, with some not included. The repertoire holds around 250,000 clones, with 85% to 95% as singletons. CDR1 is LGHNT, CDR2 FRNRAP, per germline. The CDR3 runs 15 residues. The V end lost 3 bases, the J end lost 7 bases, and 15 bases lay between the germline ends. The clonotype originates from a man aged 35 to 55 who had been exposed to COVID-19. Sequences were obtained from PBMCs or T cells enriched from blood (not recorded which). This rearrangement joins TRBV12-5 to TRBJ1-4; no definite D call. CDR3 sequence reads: CASGFATGSVEKLFF. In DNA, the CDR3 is TGTGCTAGTGGTTTTGCCACTGGTTCGGTTGAAAAACTGTTTTTT.